Reported below is one T cell receptor beta chain. Other DNA sequences in the sample encode the same CDR3. The data originate from a study of blood T cell repertoires in COVID-19. The overall study: The United States, Italy and Spain supplied acute and convalescent COVID-19 samples.

Sequenced by immunoSEQ multiplex PCR; TCRdb stores in-frame clones only, minus some. Of fewer than 30,000 clones listed, around 61% were seen once; the top ten hold more than 7%. The length of the CDR3 is 17 residues. Germline V gives CDR1 SGDLS, CDR2 YYNGEE. Trimming removed 2 bases from V and 0 bases from J, with 15 bases in between. The sequencing sample was made of peripheral blood. V gene TRBV9 combines with J gene TRBJ1-3; TRBD1 might be the D (6 bases). The sequence was collected from a man in his 60s with active or convalescent COVID-19. CDR3 region: CASSVTGTPSSGNTIYF. DNA for the CDR3: TGTGCCAGCAGCGTTACCGGGACACCTTCCTCTGGAAACACCATATATTTT.